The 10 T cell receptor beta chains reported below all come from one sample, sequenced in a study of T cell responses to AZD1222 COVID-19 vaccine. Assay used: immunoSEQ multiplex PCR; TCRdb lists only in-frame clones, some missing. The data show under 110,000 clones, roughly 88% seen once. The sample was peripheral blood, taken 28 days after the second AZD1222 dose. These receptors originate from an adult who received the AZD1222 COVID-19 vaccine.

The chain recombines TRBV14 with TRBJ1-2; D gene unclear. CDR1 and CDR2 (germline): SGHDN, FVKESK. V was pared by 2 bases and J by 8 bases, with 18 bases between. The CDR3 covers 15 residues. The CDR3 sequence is CASSQPRFGGRGYTF. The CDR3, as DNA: TGTGCCAGCAGCCAACCAAGATTTGGAGGGAGGGGCTACACCTTC.

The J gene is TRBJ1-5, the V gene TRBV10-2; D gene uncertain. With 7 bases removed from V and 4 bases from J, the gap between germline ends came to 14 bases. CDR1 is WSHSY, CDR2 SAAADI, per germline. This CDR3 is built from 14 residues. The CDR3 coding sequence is TGCGCCAGCACCCCGTTGGAGGGAAATCAGCCCCAGCATTTT. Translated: CASTPLEGNQPQHF.

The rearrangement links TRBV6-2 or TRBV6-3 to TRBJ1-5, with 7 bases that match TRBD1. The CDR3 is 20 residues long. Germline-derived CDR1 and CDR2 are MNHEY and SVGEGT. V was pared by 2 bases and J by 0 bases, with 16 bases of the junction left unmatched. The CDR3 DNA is TGTGCCAGCAGTTACATGGGAAAGGACAGGAGAATTTATAGCAATCAGCCCCAGCATTTT. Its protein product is CASSYMGKDRRIYSNQPQHF.

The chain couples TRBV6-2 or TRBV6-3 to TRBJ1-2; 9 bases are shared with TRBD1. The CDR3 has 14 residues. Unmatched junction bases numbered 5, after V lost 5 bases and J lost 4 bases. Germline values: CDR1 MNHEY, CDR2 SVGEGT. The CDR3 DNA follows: TGTGCCAGCAGTCGACAGGGGGTCGGCTATGGCTACACCTTC. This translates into CASSRQGVGYGYTF.

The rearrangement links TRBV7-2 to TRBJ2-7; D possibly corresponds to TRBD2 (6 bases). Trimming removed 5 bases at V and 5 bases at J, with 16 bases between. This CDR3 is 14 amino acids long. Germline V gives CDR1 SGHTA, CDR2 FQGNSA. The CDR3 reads CASSREIGEDEQYF. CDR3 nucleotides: TGTGCCAGCAGCCGGGAAATCGGGGAGGACGAGCAGTACTTC.

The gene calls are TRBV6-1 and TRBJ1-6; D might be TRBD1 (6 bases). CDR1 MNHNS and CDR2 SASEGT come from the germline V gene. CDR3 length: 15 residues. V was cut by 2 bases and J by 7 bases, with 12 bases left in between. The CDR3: CASSEYTGWNSPLHF. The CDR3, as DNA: TGTGCCAGCAGTGAATATACAGGGTGGAATTCACCCCTCCACTTT.

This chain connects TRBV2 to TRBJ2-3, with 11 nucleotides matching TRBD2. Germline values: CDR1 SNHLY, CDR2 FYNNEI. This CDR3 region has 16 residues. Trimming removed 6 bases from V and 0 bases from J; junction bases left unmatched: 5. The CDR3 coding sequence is TGTGCCAGCAGACGACTAGCGGGGTCTAGCACAGATACGCAGTATTTT. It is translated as CASRRLAGSSTDTQYF.

The CDR3 sequence: CASSQQERGISGGEQFF. DNA for the CDR3: TGTGCCAGCTCACAGCAAGAGCGGGGAATCTCCGGGGGTGAGCAGTTCTTC. The rearrangement joins TRBV18 to TRBJ2-1, with 7 bases that match TRBD2. V was clipped by 4 bases and J by 9 bases; unmatched bases: 18. The CDR3 consists of 17 residues. Germline loops: CDR1 KGHSH, CDR2 LQKENI.

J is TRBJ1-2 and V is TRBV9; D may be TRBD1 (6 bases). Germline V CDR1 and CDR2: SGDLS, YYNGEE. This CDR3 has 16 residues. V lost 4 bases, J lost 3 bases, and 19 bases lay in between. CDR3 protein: CASSRASGRGDYGYTF. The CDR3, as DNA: TGTGCCAGCAGCCGTGCCTCAGGCAGGGGTGACTATGGCTACACCTTC.

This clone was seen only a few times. The CDR3 DNA follows: TGCAGGTACAATGAGCAGTTCTTC. Protein: CRYNEQFF. J is TRBJ2-1 and V is TRBV20-1; no definite D call. Germline CDR1 is DFQATT and CDR2 is SNEGSKA (reference sequence). The CDR3 is 8 amino acids.